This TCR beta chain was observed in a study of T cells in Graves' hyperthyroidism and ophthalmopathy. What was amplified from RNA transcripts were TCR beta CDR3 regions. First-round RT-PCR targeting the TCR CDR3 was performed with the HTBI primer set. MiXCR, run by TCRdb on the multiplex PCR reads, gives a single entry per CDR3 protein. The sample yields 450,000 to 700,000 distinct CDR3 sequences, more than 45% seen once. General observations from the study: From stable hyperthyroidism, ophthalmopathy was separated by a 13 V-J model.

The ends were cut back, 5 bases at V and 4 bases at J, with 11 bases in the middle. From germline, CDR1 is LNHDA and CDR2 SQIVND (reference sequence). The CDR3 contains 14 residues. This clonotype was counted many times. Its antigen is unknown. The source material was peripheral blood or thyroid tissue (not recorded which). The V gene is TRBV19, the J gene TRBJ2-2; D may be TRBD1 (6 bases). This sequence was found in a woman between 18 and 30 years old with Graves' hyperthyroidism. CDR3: CASSLAGATGELFF. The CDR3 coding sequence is TGTGCCAGTAGTTTAGCAGGGGCCACCGGGGAGCTGTTTTTT.